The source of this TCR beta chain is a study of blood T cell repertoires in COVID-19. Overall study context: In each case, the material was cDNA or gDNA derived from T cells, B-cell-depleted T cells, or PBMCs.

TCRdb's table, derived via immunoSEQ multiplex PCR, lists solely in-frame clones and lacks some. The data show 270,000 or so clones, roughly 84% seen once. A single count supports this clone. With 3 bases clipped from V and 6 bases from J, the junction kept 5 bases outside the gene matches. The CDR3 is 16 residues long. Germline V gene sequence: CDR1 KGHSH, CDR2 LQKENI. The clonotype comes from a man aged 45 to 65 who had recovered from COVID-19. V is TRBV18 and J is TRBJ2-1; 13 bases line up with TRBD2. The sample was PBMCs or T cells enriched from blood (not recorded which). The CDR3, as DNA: TGTGCCAGCTCACCGCGACTAGCGGGGGGCCGCAATGAGCAGTTCTTC. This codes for CASSPRLAGGRNEQFF.